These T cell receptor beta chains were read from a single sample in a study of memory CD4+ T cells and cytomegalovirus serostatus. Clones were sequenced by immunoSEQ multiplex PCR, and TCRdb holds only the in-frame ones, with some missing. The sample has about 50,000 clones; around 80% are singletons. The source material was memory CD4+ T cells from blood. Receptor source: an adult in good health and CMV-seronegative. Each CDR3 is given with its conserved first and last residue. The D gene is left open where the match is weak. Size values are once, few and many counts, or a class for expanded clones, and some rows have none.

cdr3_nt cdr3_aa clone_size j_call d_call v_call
TGTGCCAGCAGGTATCTAGGGAAGAGCAATGAGCAGTTCTTC CASRYLGKSNEQFF - TRBJ2-1 - TRBV5-6
TGCAGCACAAGGACTAGCGGGAGCGGTACGCAGTATTTT CSTRTSGSGTQYF - TRBJ2-3 TRBD2 TRBV29-1
TGTGCCAGCAGCGTAACAGGGGCCACTGAAGCTTTCTTT CASSVTGATEAFF - TRBJ1-1 TRBD1 TRBV5-5
TGTGCCATCAGTGGGGGACAGGGCTACGAGCAGTACTTC CAISGGQGYEQYF - TRBJ2-7 TRBD1 TRBV10-3
TGTGCCAGCAACCCCGTTGGGGGAGAGACCCAGTACTTC CASNPVGGETQYF - TRBJ2-5 - TRBV7-9
TGCGCCAGCAAGGGTTGGGCGCTCGACACCGGGGAGCTGTTTTTT CASKGWALDTGELFF - TRBJ2-2 - TRBV5-1
TGTGCCAGCACCGGAGTTGGGGGGCGTCAGCCCCAGCATTTT CASTGVGGRQPQHF - TRBJ1-5 - TRBV6-1
TGTGCCAGCAGGGGACAGTGGTACGAGCAGTACTTC CASRGQWYEQYF - TRBJ2-7 TRBD1 TRBV6-1
TGTGCCAGCAGCCCACTGGGCGGGAGGATTCACTACGAGCAGTACTTC CASSPLGGRIHYEQYF - TRBJ2-7 TRBD2 TRBV7-9
TGTGCCAGCAGTGCGGACTGGAACACTGAAGCTTTCTTT CASSADWNTEAFF - TRBJ1-1 - TRBV6-6
TGTGCCAGTAGTATGGACAGGGTGAACACTGAAGCTTTCTTT CASSMDRVNTEAFF - TRBJ1-1 TRBD1 TRBV19
TGTGCCAGCAGTGTGGGACAGGGGTTGGAGACCCAGTACTTC CASSVGQGLETQYF - TRBJ2-5 TRBD1 TRBV28
TGTGCCAGCAGTGAAGCGCGAAAGTACACTGAAGCTTTCTTT CASSEARKYTEAFF - TRBJ1-1 - TRBV2
TGTGCCAGCAGCACGGGCCCAGACAATGAGCAGTTCTTC CASSTGPDNEQFF few TRBJ2-1 - TRBV9
TGTGCCAGCAGTGAAAGGGCTGGGGCTAACTATGGCTACACCTTC CASSERAGANYGYTF - TRBJ1-2 - TRBV2
TGTGCCAGTATACCCGACAGGGGGTCCTACAATGAGCAGTTCTTC CASIPDRGSYNEQFF - TRBJ2-1 TRBD1 TRBV19
TGCGCCAGCAGCCAATCGGGGTGGGGACAGAATGAGCAGTTCTTC CASSQSGWGQNEQFF - TRBJ2-1 TRBD1 TRBV4-1
TGCAGCGTTGAGCTCAGCGGGAGGTACTACGAGCAGTACTTC CSVELSGRYYEQYF - TRBJ2-7 TRBD2 TRBV29-1
TGTGCCAGCAGCTACCTAGCGGGCCTAAACAATGAGCAGTTCTTC CASSYLAGLNNEQFF - TRBJ2-1 TRBD2 TRBV9
TGTGCCAGCAGCCACATAGCGGGAGGGCCTGCAGATACGCAGTATTTT CASSHIAGGPADTQYF - TRBJ2-3 TRBD2 TRBV14
TGTGCCAGCAGCGTAGCTTCGGTGGGCAATGAGCAGTTCTTC CASSVASVGNEQFF once TRBJ2-1 - TRBV9
TGCAGCGTTCGTAATCGGGCAGTAAGCTCCTACGAGCAGTACTTC CSVRNRAVSSYEQYF - TRBJ2-7 - TRBV29-1
TGTGCCAGCAGTGGATTCAGCGGGAAGGGCACAGATACGCAGTATTTT CASSGFSGKGTDTQYF - TRBJ2-3 TRBD2 TRBV2
TGTGCCACCAGCGGAAGGCTTCGATCTGGTAATGAAAAACTGTTTTTT CATSGRLRSGNEKLFF - TRBJ1-4 - TRBV15
TGTGCCAGCAGACCGACAGGGGGCGGTAATTCTGGCTACACCTTC CASRPTGGGNSGYTF once TRBJ1-2 TRBD1 TRBV28
TGTGCCAGCAGATTATCCGGGACTAGTTACAATGAGCAGTTCTTC CASRLSGTSYNEQFF - TRBJ2-1 TRBD2 TRBV27
TGTGCCAGCAGTGAAAATATAGGGTTCGTCAACACCGGGGAGCTGTTTTTT CASSENIGFVNTGELFF - TRBJ2-2 - TRBV6-1
TGCGCCAGCAGCCCACGACAGCTGAACACTGAAGCTTTCTTT CASSPRQLNTEAFF - TRBJ1-1 - TRBV5-1
TGTGCCAGCAGCTTAACATCAGGGGTCGGCTCGGGCAATGAGCAGTTCTTC CASSLTSGVGSGNEQFF - TRBJ2-1 - TRBV7-3
TGTGCCAGCAGTTCATCGGGGGCAGGGCGAGAAAAACTGTTTTTT CASSSSGAGREKLFF - TRBJ1-4 - TRBV27
TGCAGCGCTCGATCGAGGGGTCTGGGGGCCGGGGCCAAAAACATTCAGTACTTC CSARSRGLGAGAKNIQYF - TRBJ2-4 - TRBV29-1
TGTGCCAGCAGTTTCCCAGGGAGAAGCACAGATACGCAGTATTTT CASSFPGRSTDTQYF - TRBJ2-3 - TRBV28
TGCGCCAGCAGCTTCAATAGGGGACTAGCGGGAGGTTCAGGCAATGAGCAGTTCTTC CASSFNRGLAGGSGNEQFF - TRBJ2-1 TRBD2 TRBV5-1
TGTGCCAGCTACGCAAACAGGGACACTGAAGCTTTCTTT CASYANRDTEAFF - TRBJ1-1 - TRBV6-6
TGTGCCAGCAGCCCCCTCCAGGTGGGAATCTACGAGCAGTACTTC CASSPLQVGIYEQYF once TRBJ2-7 - TRBV14
TGTGCCAGCAGTGAGAGGGGGCGAAATGAAAAACTGTTTTTT CASSERGRNEKLFF - TRBJ1-4 TRBD1 TRBV2
TGTGCCATCAGGCAGGGGCTGGGTGAAAAACTGTTTTTT CAIRQGLGEKLFF - TRBJ1-4 - TRBV10-3
TGTGCCACTAAGGACCTAAACACCGGGGAGCTGTTTTTT CATKDLNTGELFF - TRBJ2-2 - TRBV7-9
TGTGCCAGCAGTTTAGAGACCCAGTACTTC CASSLETQYF once TRBJ2-5 - TRBV27
TGTGCCAGCAGTTTACTCCAGCCTGGGGCCAACGTCCTGACTTTC CASSLLQPGANVLTF - TRBJ2-6 - TRBV28
TGCGCCAGCAGCTTGGACGACACAGATACGCAGTATTTT CASSLDDTDTQYF - TRBJ2-3 - TRBV5-1
TGTGCCAGCAGTTTAGGGGTTAGCGAGTACTTC CASSLGVSEYF - TRBJ2-7 - TRBV28
TGTGCCAGCAGTGCAGGAGACAGGGGAACAGGCGGTAATACGCAGTATTTT CASSAGDRGTGGNTQYF - TRBJ2-3 TRBD1 TRBV6-1
TGTGCCAGCAGCCGCGGGGACAGGGGGCTTTCGAATCAGCCCCAGCATTTT CASSRGDRGLSNQPQHF - TRBJ1-5 TRBD1 TRBV5-8
TGTGCCAGCAGCTTAGATGGGCTATATGGCTACACCTTC CASSLDGLYGYTF - TRBJ1-2 - TRBV7-2
TGTGCCAGCAGCTTGCCGGGAGTGAGAGACAATGAGCAGTTCTTC CASSLPGVRDNEQFF - TRBJ2-1 - TRBV5-4
TGTGCCAGCAGTGGGGATGACAGGGTGCCCCAAGAGACCCAGTACTTC CASSGDDRVPQETQYF - TRBJ2-5 TRBD1 TRBV6-1
TGTGCCAGCGGCTGGACAGGGGGGGTGACAGATACGCAGTATTTT CASGWTGGVTDTQYF few TRBJ2-3 TRBD1 TRBV9
TGTGCCAGCAGCTTAGCCCGATCTTCGAATGAGCAGTTCTTC CASSLARSSNEQFF - TRBJ2-1 - TRBV7-9